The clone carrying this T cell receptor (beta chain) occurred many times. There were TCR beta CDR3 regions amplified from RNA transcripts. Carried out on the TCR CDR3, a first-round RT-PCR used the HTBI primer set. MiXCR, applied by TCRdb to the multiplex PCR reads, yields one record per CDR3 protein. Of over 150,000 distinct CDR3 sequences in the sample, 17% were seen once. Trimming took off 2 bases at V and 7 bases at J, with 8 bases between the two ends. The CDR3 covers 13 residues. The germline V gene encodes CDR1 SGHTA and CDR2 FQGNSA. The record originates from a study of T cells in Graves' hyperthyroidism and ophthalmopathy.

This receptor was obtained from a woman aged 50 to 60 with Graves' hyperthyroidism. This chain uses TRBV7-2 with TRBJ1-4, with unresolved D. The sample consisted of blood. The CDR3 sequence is CASSLFTGEKLFF. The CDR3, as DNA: TGTGCCAGCAGCTTATTCACCGGTGAAAAACTGTTTTTT.